This entry lists 20 T cell receptor beta chains sequenced from one sample in a study of blood T cell repertoires in COVID-19. The repertoire was sequenced with immunoSEQ multiplex PCR; TCRdb's copy has only in-frame clones and lacks some. The data show about 53,000 clones, 90% to 95% seen once. The sequencing input was peripheral blood. These receptors all come from a human donor in a cohort sampled during active COVID-19.

The CDR3 sequence: CASSWGQGIAGELFF. CDR3 nucleotide sequence: TGTGCCAGCAGCTGGGGACAGGGGATCGCCGGGGAGCTGTTTTTT. The chain couples TRBV3-1 (or the pseudogene TRBV3-2) to TRBJ2-2, with TRBD1 matching 10 bases. This CDR3 has 15 amino acids. Germline V CDR1 and CDR2: LGHDT, YNNKEL (reference sequence). The V segment lost 5 bases and the J segment 6 bases; nucleotides outside the gene matches: 6.

The genes are TRBV7-9 and TRBJ1-1; TRBD1 agrees at 7 bases. J lost 5 bases, V lost 4 bases, and 7 bases had no gene match. The CDR3 loop spans 14 amino acids. Germline V gene data show CDR1 as SEHNR and CDR2 as FQNEAQ (reference sequence). CDR3 amino acids: CASSSHRGWTEAFF. The DNA of the CDR3 is TGTGCCAGCAGCTCCCACAGGGGTTGGACTGAAGCTTTCTTT.

The rearrangement links TRBV6-2 or TRBV6-3 to TRBJ1-1; 8 bases agree with TRBD1. CDR3 length: 14 amino acids. V was pared by 5 bases and J by 6 bases, with 8 bases of the junction left unmatched. Germline V lookup: CDR1 MNHEY, CDR2 SVGEGT. The CDR3 DNA is TGTGCCAGCAGTAAAGACAGGGGAATCGCTGAAGCTTTCTTT. The encoded protein is CASSKDRGIAEAFF.

The sample holds a few counts of this clone. The chain combines TRBV3-1 (or the pseudogene TRBV3-2) with TRBJ1-2; D remains unclear. Germline V CDR1 and CDR2: LGHDT, YNNKEL (reference sequence). This CDR3 contains 12 residues. V lost 4 bases, J lost 8 bases, and 11 bases lay in between. DNA for the CDR3: TGTGCCAGCAGCCGCGGCTGGAGCGGCTACACCTTC. It encodes CASSRGWSGYTF.

The rearrangement uses TRBV5-5 and TRBJ2-7, with a possible D match to TRBD1 (6 bases). The length of the CDR3 is 13 residues. Germline values: CDR1 SGHKS, CDR2 YYEKEE (reference sequence). Trimming pared 4 bases from V and 5 bases from J, leaving 13 bases between. This CDR3 is CASSLQGIDEQYV. CDR3 DNA sequence: TGTGCCAGCAGCCTACAGGGAATTGACGAGCAGTACGTC.

This chain joins TRBV4-2 and TRBJ2-7; the D gene is possibly TRBD2 (5 bases). Germline assignment: CDR1 LGHNA and CDR2 YNFKEQ. This CDR3 region has 15 residues. V was clipped by 7 bases and J by 3 bases, with 19 bases between them. The CDR3 coding sequence is TGTGCCAGCACCCCCGAAGGGAGTTTGAGCTACGAGCAGTACTTC. Translation gives CASTPEGSLSYEQYF.

The chain joins TRBV4-1 to TRBJ1-2; D is unresolved. Trimming took off 0 bases at V and 7 bases at J, with 15 bases between the two ends. The CDR3 totals 15 residues. The V gene's germline CDR1 is MGHRA and CDR2 YSYEKL. The CDR3 DNA reads as TGCGCCAGCAGCCAAGATATGTATGGAGTTAGTGGCTACACCTTC. Amino acid sequence: CASSQDMYGVSGYTF.

This sequence joins TRBV6-5 and TRBJ1-6; tentative D call: TRBD1 (6 bases). This CDR3 comprises 12 residues. The germline gives CDR1 MNHEY, CDR2 SVGAGI. V lost 6 bases and J lost 15, with 15 bases in between. Here the CDR3 DNA reads TGTGCCAGCAGCAGGGGCCGAGAGGGCCTCCACTTT. Translation gives CASSRGREGLHF.

J is TRBJ2-1 and V is TRBV11-2; no clear D gene. This CDR3 spans 11 amino acids. Trimming pared 5 bases from V and 9 bases from J, leaving 8 bases between. From germline, CDR1 is SGHAT and CDR2 FQNNGV. The chain's CDR3 is CASSTTGEQFF. The CDR3 coding sequence is TGTGCCAGCAGCACTACGGGTGAGCAGTTCTTC.

This clone was detected once. The chain employs TRBV7-2 and TRBJ1-5; TRBD1 aligns across 7 bases. Germline lookup yields CDR1 SGHTA and CDR2 FQGNSA. This CDR3 is 15 amino acids long. The V gene end was trimmed by 2 bases and the J gene end by 7 bases; junction bases not matched to a gene: 8. The CDR3 spells CASSLSGGGGQPQHF. For the CDR3, the DNA is TGTGCCAGCAGCTTATCAGGGGGAGGTGGACAGCCCCAGCATTTT.

A single count supports this clone. The chain links TRBV18 to TRBJ2-5; 9 nucleotides agree with TRBD2. Per the germline V gene, CDR1 is KGHSH and CDR2 is LQKENI. The trim removed 4 bases at V and 4 bases at J, leaving 16 bases unmatched. There are 18 residues in the CDR3. DNA for the CDR3: TGTGCCAGCTCACGAATTCGGTTGGCTAGCGGGACGGTAGAGACCCAGTACTTC. Amino acid sequence: CASSRIRLASGTVETQYF.

J is TRBJ2-6 and V is TRBV27; tentatively, D is TRBD1 (6 bases). V was cut by 5 bases and J by 0 bases, with 20 bases left in between. CDR3 size: 19 residues. Germline CDR1 and CDR2: MNHEY and SMNVEV (reference sequence). CDR3 residues: CASSGPPGHLSSGANVLTF. CDR3 bases: TGTGCCAGCAGTGGGCCTCCGGGACACCTGAGCTCTGGGGCCAACGTCCTGACTTTC.

V usage is TRBV27 and J usage is TRBJ2-7; 8 positions match TRBD1. The junction had 3 bases not matched to a gene; V was cut back by 9 bases and J by 2 bases. In germline, CDR1 is MNHEY, CDR2 SMNVEV (reference sequence). The CDR3 has 12 amino acids. The CDR3 sequence is CASRTGPYEQYF. The CDR3 DNA reads as TGTGCCAGTAGGACAGGGCCCTACGAGCAGTACTTC.

The CDR3 reads CASSRQGYQLGGNTIYF. CDR3 coding DNA: TGTGCCAGCTCTCGACAGGGGTACCAACTGGGAGGAAACACCATATATTTT. The rearrangement joins TRBV18 to TRBJ1-3; 8 bases map to TRBD1. Germline CDR1 reads KGHSH; CDR2 reads LQKENI. This CDR3 has 17 residues. Germline trimming cut 6 bases from V and 4 bases from J; bases unmatched to any gene: 14.

The chain joins TRBV29-1 to TRBJ1-1; possible D gene TRBD1, 5 bases. Germline V gene sequence: CDR1 SQVTM, CDR2 ANQGSEA. There are 14 residues in the CDR3. Trimming pared 6 bases from V and 5 bases from J, leaving 19 bases between. The CDR3 protein is CSVSPVLRGTEAFF. The CDR3 region has the DNA TGCAGCGTGAGCCCCGTATTAAGGGGTACTGAAGCTTTCTTT.

The chain carries TRBV11-3 and TRBJ2-5, with D unresolved. Deletions cut 1 base from V and 5 bases from J, with 8 bases between. The CDR3 runs to 13 residues. Germline CDR1 and CDR2: SGHNT and YENEEA. The CDR3 DNA follows: TGTGCCAGCAGCTTAGGGTTCCGGGAGACCCAGTACTTC. This translates into CASSLGFRETQYF.

The rearrangement joins TRBV18 to TRBJ2-3; the D gene is possibly TRBD2 (5 bases). Trimming took off 4 bases at V and 0 bases at J, with 14 bases between the two ends. The CDR3 runs 16 residues. Germline CDR1 is KGHSH and CDR2 is LQKENI. The CDR3 nucleotides are TGTGCCAGCTCACGATATCGGGAACTGAGCACAGATACGCAGTATTTT. This sequence encodes CASSRYRELSTDTQYF.

This clone was observed once. The chain joins TRBV6-6 to TRBJ2-2; 10 bases fit TRBD1. Per germline, CDR1 MNHNY and CDR2 SVGAGI (reference sequence). The length of the CDR3 is 14 residues. Trimming cost V 10 bases and J 6 bases; bases outside gene matches: 8. This chain's CDR3 is CATSSGTGAGELFF. DNA of the CDR3: TGTGCCACCTCTTCCGGGACAGGGGCCGGGGAGCTGTTTTTT.

This clone was counted a few times. The gene calls are TRBV4-2 and TRBJ1-5; no clear D. Trimming stripped 0 bases from V and 3 bases from J, with 12 bases between. The CDR3 consists of 16 residues. Germline V gives CDR1 LGHNA, CDR2 YNFKEQ. In nucleotides, the CDR3 is TGTGCCAGCAGCCAAGATCGTTCCGGGTCCAATCAGCCCCAGCATTTT. It yields the protein CASSQDRSGSNQPQHF.

The chain employs TRBV5-8 and TRBJ1-2; 8 bases align to TRBD1. The CDR3 has 14 residues. In germline, CDR1 is SGHTS, CDR2 YDEGEE. After removal of 2 bases from V and 6 bases from J, the junction contained 6 bases not matched to a gene. The CDR3 protein is CASSFPGQGDGYTF. The CDR3 DNA follows: TGTGCCAGCAGCTTCCCTGGACAGGGTGATGGCTACACCTTC.